This TCR beta chain was recorded in a study of early T cells in non-severe SARS-CoV-2 infection. Study overall: The authors sequenced bulk RNA from unsorted whole blood, leaving chains unpaired.

TCRdb re-derived calls from the 5' RACE reads in MiXCR, one entry per CDR3 protein. This sample has roughly 120,000 distinct CDR3 sequences; more than 13% occur once, and the top ten carry roughly a fifth. CDR1 LGHNA and CDR2 YNFKEQ come from the germline V gene. This CDR3 has 14 amino acids. The V and J ends lost 5 bases and 0 bases, in that order; junction bases with no gene match: 1. The sequenced material came from whole blood. The chain combines TRBV4-2 with TRBJ2-1; 7 bases line up with TRBD2. The sequence was obtained from an adult who was a healthcare worker with PCR-confirmed SARS-CoV-2 infection or an uninfected control (not recorded which). This chain's CDR3 is CASSRDYSYNEQFF. CDR3 nucleotide sequence: TGTGCCAGCAGCAGGGACTACTCCTACAATGAGCAGTTCTTC.